A selection of T cell receptor beta chains follows, all from one sample in a study of blood T cells in healthy people across ages. TCRdb fed the 5' RACE reads into MiXCR, producing one record per CDR3 protein. The data hold hundreds of thousands of distinct CDR3 sequences, with around two fifths observed a single time. The material sequenced was blood. These receptors were obtained from a man in his sixties in good health. Each CDR3 is given without its conserved first and last residue. The order of the fields is CDR3 protein, J gene, V gene.

ASREQGSEAF	TRBJ1-1	TRBV5-1
SGGTGALNEQF	TRBJ2-1	TRBV20-1
ASSLRGAGNQPQH	TRBJ1-5	TRBV18
ASRPDRAIEKLF	TRBJ1-4	TRBV7-9
VSRRTGEGNQPQH	TRBJ1-5	TRBV6-2/TRBV6-3
ASSYKASGGARDTQY	TRBJ2-3	TRBV6-2/TRBV6-3
SARGTSQYTDTQY	TRBJ2-3	TRBV20-1
ASSAYGGSSYNEQF	TRBJ2-1	TRBV7-2
ASSPATRAGVGLQH	TRBJ1-5	TRBV6-1
ASRSTRALYEQY	TRBJ2-7	TRBV6-5
ASRDRGKGYEQY	TRBJ2-7	TRBV6-9
SAPTSGFYNEQF	TRBJ2-1	TRBV20-1
ASSLGFNTVAF	TRBJ1-1	TRBV12-3/TRBV12-4
ASSPHRDRSAGNTIY	TRBJ1-3	TRBV6-2/TRBV6-3
ASSLVGQLDTQY	TRBJ2-3	TRBV5-1
ASQLSGTTGELF	TRBJ2-2	TRBV2
ASSLNSEAF	TRBJ1-1	TRBV5-1
ASSDRGASTDTQY	TRBJ2-3	TRBV10-2
ANSNFWTGRKDQPQH	TRBJ1-5	TRBV21-1
SARDYLPGTEAF	TRBJ1-1	TRBV20-1
RLAGGIDTQY	TRBJ2-3	TRBV20-1
ASSSTSGGHNEQF	TRBJ2-1	TRBV10-1
ASSRQDTDTQY	TRBJ2-3	TRBV5-1
ASSLGGGGYNQPQH	TRBJ1-5	TRBV7-2
ASSPDRGLIYNEQF	TRBJ2-1	TRBV7-2
ASSSQGLETQY	TRBJ2-5	TRBV12-3/TRBV12-4
SVGRDGTEAF	TRBJ1-1	TRBV29-1
SARDGAGRNQPQH	TRBJ1-5	TRBV20-1
ASRPGLQYQETQY	TRBJ2-5	TRBV4-1
ASSLAQVRGGVHQETQY	TRBJ2-5	TRBV7-2
ASGLGDRASYT	TRBJ1-2	TRBV12-5
ASGKQAKTGVVVIETQY	TRBJ2-5	TRBV18
ASFPVAGLSYEQY	TRBJ2-7	TRBV6-6